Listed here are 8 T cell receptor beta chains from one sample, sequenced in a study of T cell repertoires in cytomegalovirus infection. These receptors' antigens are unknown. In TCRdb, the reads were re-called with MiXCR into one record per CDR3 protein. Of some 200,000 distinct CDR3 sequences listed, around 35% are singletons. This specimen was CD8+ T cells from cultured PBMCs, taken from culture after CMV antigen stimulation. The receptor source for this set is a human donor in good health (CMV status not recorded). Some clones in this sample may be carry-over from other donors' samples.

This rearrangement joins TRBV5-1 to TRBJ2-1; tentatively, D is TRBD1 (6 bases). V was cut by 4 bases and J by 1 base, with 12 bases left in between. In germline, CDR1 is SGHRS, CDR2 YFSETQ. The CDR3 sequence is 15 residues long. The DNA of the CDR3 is TGCGCCAGCAGCCCGGGACAAACTTCCTACAATGAGCAGTTCTTC. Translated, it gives CASSPGQTSYNEQFF.

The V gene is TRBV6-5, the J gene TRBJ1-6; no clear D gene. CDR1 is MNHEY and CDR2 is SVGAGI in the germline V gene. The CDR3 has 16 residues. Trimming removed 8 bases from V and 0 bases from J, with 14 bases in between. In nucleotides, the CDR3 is TGTGCCAGCGGGGAGGTTCCCCTCTCCTATAATTCACCCCTCCACTTT. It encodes CASGEVPLSYNSPLHF.

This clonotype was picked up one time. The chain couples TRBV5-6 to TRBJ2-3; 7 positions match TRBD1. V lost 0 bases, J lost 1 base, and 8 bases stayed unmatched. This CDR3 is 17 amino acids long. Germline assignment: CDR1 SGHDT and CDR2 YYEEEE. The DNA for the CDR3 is TGTGCCAGCAGCTTGGACGGGATTGGACAGGGCACAGATACGCAGTATTTT. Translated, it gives CASSLDGIGQGTDTQYF.

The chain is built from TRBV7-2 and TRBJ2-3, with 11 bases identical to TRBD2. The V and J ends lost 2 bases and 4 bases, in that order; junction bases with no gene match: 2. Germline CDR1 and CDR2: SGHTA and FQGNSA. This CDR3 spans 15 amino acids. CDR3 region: CASSLPTSGADTQYF. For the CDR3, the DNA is TGTGCCAGCAGCTTACCGACTAGCGGGGCAGATACGCAGTATTTT. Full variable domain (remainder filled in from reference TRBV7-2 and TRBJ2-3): GAGVSQSPSNKVTEKGKDVELRCDPISGHTALYWYRQSLGQGLEFLIYFQGNSAPDKSGLPSDRFSAERTGGSVSTLTIQRTQQEDSAVYLCASSLPTSGADTQYFGPGTRLTVL.

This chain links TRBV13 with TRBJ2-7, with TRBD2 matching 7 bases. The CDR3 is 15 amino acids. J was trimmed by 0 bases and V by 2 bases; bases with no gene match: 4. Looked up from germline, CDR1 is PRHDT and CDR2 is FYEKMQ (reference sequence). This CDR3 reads CASSLRRELSYEQYF. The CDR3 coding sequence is TGTGCCAGCAGCTTAAGGCGGGAGCTCTCCTACGAGCAGTACTTC.

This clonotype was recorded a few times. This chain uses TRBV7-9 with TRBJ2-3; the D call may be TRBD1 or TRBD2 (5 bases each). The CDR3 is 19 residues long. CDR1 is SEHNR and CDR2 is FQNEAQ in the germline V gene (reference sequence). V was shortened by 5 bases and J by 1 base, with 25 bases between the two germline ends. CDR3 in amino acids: CASSPRDVLGSGRTDTQYF. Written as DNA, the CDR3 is TGTGCCAGCAGCCCCCGGGACGTCCTCGGGTCGGGGCGCACAGATACGCAGTATTTT.

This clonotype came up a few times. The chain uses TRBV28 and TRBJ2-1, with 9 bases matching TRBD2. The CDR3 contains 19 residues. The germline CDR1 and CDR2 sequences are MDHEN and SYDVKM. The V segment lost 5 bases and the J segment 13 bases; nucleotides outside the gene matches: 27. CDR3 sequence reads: CASSLRGLRREGRVRDQFF. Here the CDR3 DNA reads TGTGCCAGCAGTCTACGGGGTTTGCGGCGGGAGGGCCGCGTTCGTGATCAGTTCTTC.

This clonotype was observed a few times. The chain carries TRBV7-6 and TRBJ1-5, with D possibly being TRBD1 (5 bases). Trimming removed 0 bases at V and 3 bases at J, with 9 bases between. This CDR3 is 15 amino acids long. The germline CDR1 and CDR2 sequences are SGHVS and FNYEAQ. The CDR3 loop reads CASSLAQGSNQPQHF. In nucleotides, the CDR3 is TGTGCCAGCAGCTTAGCGCAGGGTTCCAATCAGCCCCAGCATTTT. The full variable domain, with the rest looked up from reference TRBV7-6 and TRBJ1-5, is GAGVSQSPRYKVTKRGQDVALRCDPISGHVSLYWYRQALGQGPEFLTYFNYEAQQDKSGLPNDRFSAERPEGSISTLTIQRTEQRDSAMYRCASSLAQGSNQPQHFGDGTRLSIL.